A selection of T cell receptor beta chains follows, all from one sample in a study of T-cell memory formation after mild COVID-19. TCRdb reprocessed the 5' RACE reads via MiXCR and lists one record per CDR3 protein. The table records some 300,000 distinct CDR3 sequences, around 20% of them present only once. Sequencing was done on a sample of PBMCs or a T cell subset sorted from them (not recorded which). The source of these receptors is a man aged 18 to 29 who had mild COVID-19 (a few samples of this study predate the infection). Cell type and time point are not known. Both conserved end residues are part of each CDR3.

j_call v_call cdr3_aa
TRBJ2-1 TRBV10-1 CASSESGRYNEQFF
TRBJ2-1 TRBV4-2 CASSRLERGASDNEQFF
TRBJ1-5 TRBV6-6 CASSQDRGGEQPQHF
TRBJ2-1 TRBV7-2 CASSFTGANEQFF
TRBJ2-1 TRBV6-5 CASGWIAGALEQFF
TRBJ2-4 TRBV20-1 CSATPLGDRRTRAKNIQYF
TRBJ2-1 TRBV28 CASMWGNNEQFF
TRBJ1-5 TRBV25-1 CASSESGGSGQPQHF
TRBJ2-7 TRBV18 CASSTTPGQGHEQYF
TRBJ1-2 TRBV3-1 CASSVRDRVDYGYTF
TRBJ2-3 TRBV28 CASSLGLAGETDTQYF
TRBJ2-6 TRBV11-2 CASSSQGSGANVLTF
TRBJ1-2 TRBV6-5 CASSYSRTLGYTF
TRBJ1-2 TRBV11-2 CASSPLESGTLYGYTF
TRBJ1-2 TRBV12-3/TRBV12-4 CASSLDRLGYTF
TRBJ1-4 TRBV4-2 CASSDQGGEKLFF
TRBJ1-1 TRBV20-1 CSARRGETEAFF
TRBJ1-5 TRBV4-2 CTSSQDPGGQPQHF
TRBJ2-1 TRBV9 CASSFGTSAYNEQFF
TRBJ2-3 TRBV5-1 CASSLGPTGGTTDTQYF